A selection of T cell receptor beta chains follows, all from one sample in a study of blood T cell repertoires in COVID-19. The repertoire was sequenced with immunoSEQ multiplex PCR; TCRdb's copy has only in-frame clones and lacks some. The sample lists some 110,000 clones; around nine tenths were seen once. The sequencing sample was made of peripheral blood. These receptors came from a middle-aged man with acute or convalescent COVID-19. CDR3s leave out the opening cysteine and the closing phenylalanine or tryptophan.

v_gene: TRBV7-9; len: 15; CDR3aa: ASSLHRPGVPRTEAF
v_gene: TRBV4-2; len: 12; CDR3aa: ASSHIDSDTEAF
v_gene: TRBV27; len: 12; CDR3aa: ASSFSISGYEQY
v_gene: TRBV6-5; len: 12; CDR3aa: ATREHRQGLEAF
v_gene: TRBV21-1; len: 17; CDR3aa: ASTKRSGGPDSDTDTQY
v_gene: TRBV27; len: 10; CDR3aa: ASSTRGAGYT
v_gene: TRBV4-1; len: 12; CDR3aa: ASSRTGNNQPQH
v_gene: TRBV5-4; len: 13; CDR3aa: ASSPTEWFNQPQH
v_gene: TRBV7-2; len: 11; CDR3aa: ASRGGSPYEQY
v_gene: TRBV21-1; len: 14; CDR3aa: ASTPFTGDSNQPQH
v_gene: TRBV12-5; len: 13; CDR3aa: ASGAPGQGEAEAF
v_gene: TRBV5-4; len: 15; CDR3aa: ASSSKTGGPRSNGYT
v_gene: TRBV7-8; len: 13; CDR3aa: ASSLGQGANTEAF
v_gene: TRBV7-2; len: 14; CDR3aa: ASSGPVFSSTDTQY
v_gene: TRBV19; len: 11; CDR3aa: ASSIAPGTDYT
v_gene: TRBV18; len: 12; CDR3aa: ASSPGQESYGYT
v_gene: TRBV10-1; len: 11; CDR3aa: ASSPRLGGEQF
v_gene: TRBV5-1; len: 17; CDR3aa: ASSPLSTSGGVIVNEQF
v_gene: TRBV5-1; len: 11; CDR3aa: ASSFMRYSGQF
v_gene: TRBV5-8; len: 13; CDR3aa: ASSRGLADTDTQY
v_gene: TRBV6-6; len: 11; CDR3aa: ASSTTGAYEQY
v_gene: TRBV27; len: 13; CDR3aa: ASSLVAASLDEQF
v_gene: TRBV7-2; len: 12; CDR3aa: ASSPRQLNTEAF
v_gene: TRBV11-3; len: 11; CDR3aa: ASSNRQGQAQY
v_gene: TRBV7-9; len: 13; CDR3aa: ASSLNTDANYGYT
v_gene: TRBV27; len: 11; CDR3aa: ASGGQATGPQH
v_gene: TRBV5-1; len: 12; CDR3aa: ASTTRREYNEQF
v_gene: TRBV18; len: 11; CDR3aa: ASSPRGGEKLF
v_gene: TRBV2; len: 10; CDR3aa: ASSAENQPQH
v_gene: TRBV4-1; len: 10; CDR3aa: ASSPNGGGAF
v_gene: TRBV5-1; len: 12; CDR3aa: ASSYTGTEYEQY
v_gene: TRBV13; len: 10; CDR3aa: ASSLAGQPQH
v_gene: TRBV6-6; len: 12; CDR3aa: ASSYEGAREKLF
v_gene: TRBV9; len: 14; CDR3aa: ASSVATGVFNYGYT
v_gene: TRBV5-1; len: 14; CDR3aa: ASSPTGFDGANVLT
v_gene: TRBV13; len: 11; CDR3aa: ASSLGGGETQY
v_gene: TRBV2; len: 15; CDR3aa: ASIAGVGGGSYNEQF
v_gene: TRBV11-3; len: 15; CDR3aa: ASSLERRGASQETQY
v_gene: TRBV18; len: 10; CDR3aa: ASSPQEDTQY